This T cell receptor (beta chain) was observed in a study of T cells after yellow fever vaccination. Study results and caveats: Weaker, the secondary response peaked sooner, at day 5 versus 15.

In germline, CDR1 is LGHDT, CDR2 YNNKEL (reference sequence). Trimming took 0 bases from V and 3 from J, leaving 8 bases between them. The CDR3 extends over 14 amino acids. TCRdb independently ran MiXCR on the 5' RACE reads; one entry per CDR3 protein. The data hold about 400,000 distinct CDR3 sequences, with 11% observed a single time. As concerns this clonotype: Its antigen is unknown.

The chain has TRBV3-1 and TRBJ1-2, with a tentative D call TRBD1 (6 bases). The origin of this receptor is a man aged 18 to 29 who received the YFV17D yellow fever vaccine. Source: PBMCs, taken on the day of the first yellow fever vaccination. CDR3 in amino acids: CASSQDDRHYGYTF. CDR3 in DNA: TGTGCCAGCAGCCAAGATGACAGGCACTATGGCTACACCTTC.